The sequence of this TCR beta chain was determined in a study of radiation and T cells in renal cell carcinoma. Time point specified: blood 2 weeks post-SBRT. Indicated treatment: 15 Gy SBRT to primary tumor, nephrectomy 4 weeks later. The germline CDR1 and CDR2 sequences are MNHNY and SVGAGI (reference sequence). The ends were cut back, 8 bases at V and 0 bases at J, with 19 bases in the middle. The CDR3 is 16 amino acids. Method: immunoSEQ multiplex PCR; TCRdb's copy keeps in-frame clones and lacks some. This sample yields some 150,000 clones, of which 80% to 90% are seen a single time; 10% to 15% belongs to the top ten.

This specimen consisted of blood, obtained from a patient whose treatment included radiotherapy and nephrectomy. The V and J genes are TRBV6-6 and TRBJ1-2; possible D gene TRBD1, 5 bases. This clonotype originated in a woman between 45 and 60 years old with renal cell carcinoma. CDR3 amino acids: CASAFVQTEANYGYTF. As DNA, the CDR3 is TGTGCCAGCGCCTTTGTACAGACAGAAGCTAACTATGGCTACACCTTC.